This T cell receptor (beta chain) was retrieved from a study of breast tumors, draining lymph nodes, adjacent tissues. General study findings and limits: Most tumor T cells seemingly derive from lymph node, then expand in tumor.

CDR1 and CDR2 from the germline V gene are DFQATT and SNEGSKA (reference sequence). The CDR3 spans 15 residues. Unmatched junction bases numbered 9, after V lost 5 bases and J lost 5 bases. The count of this clonotype is one. Its antigen is unknown. Via MiXCR, TCRdb re-called the multiplex PCR reads, giving one row per CDR3 protein. The data show 150,000 to 200,000 distinct CDR3 sequences, about 33% seen once. The lymph nodes were axillary draining lymph nodes from breast cancer patients. The sequencing input was axillary lymph node tissue. The chain links TRBV20-1 to TRBJ1-6; TRBD1 aligns across 7 bases. This clonotype was sampled from a female donor with breast cancer. Some clones in this sample may be carry-over from other donors' samples. The CDR3 here is CSAPNTGDNNSPLHF. CDR3 coding DNA: TGCAGTGCTCCAAATACAGGGGACAATAATTCACCCCTCCACTTT.